Below, 18 T cell receptor beta chains from the same sample are listed, as sequenced in a study of cytomegalovirus exposure and HLA in healthy donors. With 60 Vbeta and 13 Jbeta primers, the PCR was carried out. Sequencing used immunoSEQ multiplex PCR; TCRdb keeps in-frame clones, though not all of them. Of 110,000 to 150,000 clones in the sample, roughly 77% are singletons; the top ten hold about 3.1%. Material: PBMCs. Every receptor here comes from a man in his forties in good health and CMV-seronegative.

V usage is TRBV2 and J usage is TRBJ2-7; a weak D match, TRBD2 (6 bases). V lost 4 bases and J 0 bases, leaving 13 bases between the germline ends. Looked up from germline, CDR1 is SNHLY and CDR2 is FYNNEI. The CDR3 contains 15 residues. The CDR3 is CASSGSSVFSYEQYF. CDR3 bases: TGTGCCAGCAGTGGGTCTAGCGTCTTCTCCTACGAGCAGTACTTC. The entire variable domain, with the rest obtained from reference TRBV2 and TRBJ2-7, is as follows: EPEVTQTPSHQVTQMGQEVILRCVPISNHLYFYWYRQILGQKVEFLVSFYNNEISEKSEIFDDQFSVERPDGSNFTLKIRSTKLEDSAMYFCASSGSSVFSYEQYFGPGTRLTVT.

The gene calls are TRBV28 and TRBJ1-2; D not resolved. CDR1 is MDHEN, CDR2 SYDVKM, per germline. The CDR3 runs 12 residues. V was clipped by 2 bases and J by 6 bases, with 7 bases between them. This CDR3 is CASSLAGNGYTF. CDR3 nucleotide sequence: TGTGCCAGCAGTTTAGCGGGGAATGGCTACACCTTC.

CDR3 nucleotide sequence: TGTGCCAGTACCAAGCTGAGAGTCTATGGCTACACCTTC. As protein: CASTKLRVYGYTF. J is TRBJ1-2 and V is TRBV19; D is uncertain. The CDR3 length is 13 residues. Germline-derived CDR1 and CDR2 are LNHDA and SQIVND (reference sequence). Between the trimmed V and J ends, which lost 7 bases and 4 bases, there was a span of 13 bases.

J is TRBJ2-7 and V is TRBV7-2; possible D gene TRBD1, 5 bases. Deletions cut 3 bases from V and 1 base from J, with 7 bases between. The length of the CDR3 is 13 residues. Per germline, CDR1 SGHTA and CDR2 FQGNSA. The CDR3 region is CASSFPGSYEQYF. CDR3 in DNA: TGTGCCAGCAGCTTCCCAGGGTCCTACGAGCAGTACTTC.

The rearrangement links TRBV23-1 to TRBJ2-7; 8 bases fit TRBD1. TRBV23-1 is placed among ORFs of uncertain function. V gave up 3 bases and J gave up 0 bases; unmatched junction bases: 13. The CDR3 runs to 18 residues. In nucleotides, the CDR3 is TGCGCCAGCAGTCAGATAGCCCTGGACAGGGCCCCCTCCTACGAGCAGTACTTC. Translated, it gives CASSQIALDRAPSYEQYF.

This clone was observed a handful of times. J is TRBJ1-2 and V is TRBV7-9; D call uncertain. Trimming pared 5 bases from V and 6 bases from J, leaving 16 bases between. CDR3 length equals 14 residues. Germline CDR1 is SEHNR and CDR2 is FQNEAQ (reference sequence). CDR3: CASSTIPPPDGYTF. DNA of the CDR3: TGTGCCAGCAGCACAATACCCCCGCCCGATGGCTACACCTTC.

Of note for this clone: The germline gene is not matched at one end of the junction; a read error may be the cause. The chain recombines TRBV5-4 with TRBJ1-6, with D tentatively TRBD1 (5 bases). CDR3 size: 14 residues. Per the germline V gene, CDR1 is SGHNT and CDR2 is YYREEE (reference sequence). CDR3 in DNA: TGTGCCGGCAGCCTTCGACAGAATAATTCACCCCTCCACTTT. Translated, it gives CAGSLRQNNSPLHF.

This chain uses TRBV2 with TRBJ2-2, with 7 bases matching TRBD1. The V segment lost 7 bases and the J segment 5 bases; nucleotides outside the gene matches: 7. This CDR3 has 14 amino acids. From germline, CDR1 is SNHLY and CDR2 FYNNEI. CDR3 DNA sequence: TGTGCCAGCAAGGCAGGGGGTCGGACCGGGGAGCTGTTTTTT. Translated, it gives CASKAGGRTGELFF.

The genes are TRBV10-3 and TRBJ2-3; the match to TRBD2 covers 7 bases. Germline lookup yields CDR1 ENHRY and CDR2 SYGVKD. V trimming: 2 bases; J trimming: 5 bases; junction bases outside the gene matches: 10. The CDR3 sequence is 16 residues long. The CDR3 here is CAISERPGLLGDTQYF. CDR3 in DNA: TGTGCCATCAGTGAGCGACCGGGACTACTAGGAGATACGCAGTATTTT.

The table lists this clone with a count of one. V and J are TRBV5-1 and TRBJ1-3; tentatively, D is TRBD1 (5 bases). V lost 1 base, J lost 1 base, and 12 bases lay in between. The CDR3 covers 16 residues. Germline V gene data show CDR1 as SGHRS and CDR2 as YFSETQ. DNA of the CDR3: TGCGCCAGCAGCTTGTCGGCAGGGAGGTCTGGAAACACCATATATTTT. This encodes CASSLSAGRSGNTIYF. The full variable domain, rest sourced from reference TRBV5-1 and TRBJ1-3, is KAGVTQTPRYLIKTRGQQVTLSCSPISGHRSVSWYQQTPGQGLQFLFEYFSETQRNKGNFPGRFSGRQFSNSRSEMNVSTLELGDSALYLCASSLSAGRSGNTIYFGEGSWLTVV.

The V and J genes are TRBV7-3 and TRBJ1-6; no clear D. This CDR3 comprises 14 residues. With 5 bases removed from V and 7 bases from J, the gap between germline ends came to 12 bases. The germline V gene encodes CDR1 SGHTA and CDR2 FQGTGA. The CDR3 loop is CASSITGGNSPLHF. The CDR3 coding sequence is TGTGCCAGCAGCATCACGGGCGGGAATTCACCCCTCCACTTT.

V is TRBV5-4 and J is TRBJ1-1, with TRBD1 as a possible D gene (5 bases). The CDR3 loop spans 14 amino acids. The V gene's germline CDR1 is SGHNT and CDR2 YYREEE (reference sequence). The V end lost 3 bases, the J end lost 5 bases, and 14 bases lay between the germline ends. In nucleotides, the CDR3 is TGTGCCAGCAGCTCCCAGGGTGTGAGGACTGAAGCTTTCTTT. This gives the protein CASSSQGVRTEAFF. Together with reference TRBV5-4 and TRBJ1-1, the CDR3 gives the full variable domain: ETGVTQSPTHLIKTRGQQVTLRCSSQSGHNTVSWYQQALGQGPQFIFQYYREEENGRGNFPPRFSGLQFPNYSSELNVNALELDDSALYLCASSSQGVRTEAFFGQGTRLTVV.

A note on this clone: Sequence at one end of the junction differs from germline and may be a read error. The CDR3 DNA follows: TGTTCCAGCAGCGTAGAAAGACTAGCGGGGGGGATAGACGAGCAGTACTTC. Encoded protein: CSSSVERLAGGIDEQYF. The chain combines TRBV7-9 with TRBJ2-7; TRBD2 aligns across 14 bases. The CDR3 has 17 amino acids. Germline V gene data show CDR1 as SEHNR and CDR2 as FQNEAQ (reference sequence).

This clone was seen more than once but under ten times. The chain links TRBV30 to TRBJ2-7; D is undetermined. The germline V gene encodes CDR1 GTSNPN and CDR2 SVGIG (reference sequence). The length of the CDR3 is 12 residues. The V gene lost 2 bases and the J gene lost 1 base, with 6 bases spanning the gap. The CDR3 loop is CAWSLMSYEQYF. In DNA, the CDR3 is TGTGCCTGGAGTCTAATGTCCTACGAGCAGTACTTC. Supplemented by reference TRBV30 and TRBJ2-7, the full variable domain reads SQTIHQWPATLVQPVGSPLSLECTVEGTSNPNLYWYRQAAGRGLQLLFYSVGIGQISSEVPQNLSASRPQDRQFILSSKKLLLSDSGFYLCAWSLMSYEQYFGPGTRLTVT.

The chain employs TRBV6-5 and TRBJ2-1; possibly TRBD1 for D (5 bases). Germline values: CDR1 MNHEY, CDR2 SVGAGI. The CDR3 spans 14 residues. Trimming took 6 bases from V and 0 from J, leaving 9 bases between them. CDR3 in amino acids: CASSRQSSYNEQFF. The CDR3, as DNA: TGTGCCAGCAGCCGACAGTCCTCCTACAATGAGCAGTTCTTC.

In nucleotides, the CDR3 is TGTGCCACCAGCAGAGATCGCGGACTCTCTGGAAACACCATATATTTT. As protein: CATSRDRGLSGNTIYF. This chain links TRBV15 with TRBJ1-3, with no clear D. Germline V lookup: CDR1 LNHNV, CDR2 YYDKDF (reference sequence). This CDR3 is built from 16 residues. V shed 0 bases and J shed 0 bases, with 9 bases lying between them.

Worth noting for this clone: Distinct nucleotide sequences in the sample also encode this CDR3. The J gene is TRBJ1-6, the V gene TRBV27, with 12 bases that match TRBD1. The germline CDR1 and CDR2 sequences are MNHEY and SMNVEV (reference sequence). J lost 10 bases, V lost 4 bases, and 5 bases had no gene match. This CDR3 has 15 amino acids. The CDR3 region has the DNA TGTGCCAGCAGTTGGGACAGGGGGCGGATGTCACCCCTCCACTTT. Translating it yields CASSWDRGRMSPLHF.

The V gene is TRBV7-7, the J gene TRBJ2-3; perhaps TRBD1 as D (6 bases). Trimming left V 5 bases short and J 5 bases short, with 14 bases between. The CDR3 consists of 14 residues. CDR1 and CDR2 (germline): SSHAT, FNYEAQ (reference sequence). DNA of the CDR3: TGTGCCAGCAGCGCTCGAGGGGGTGAAGATACGCAGTATTTT. This sequence encodes CASSARGGEDTQYF.